This is a list of T cell receptor beta chains from one sample in a study of cytomegalovirus exposure and HLA in healthy donors. Profiled with immunoSEQ multiplex PCR; TCRdb holds only in-frame clones, not every one. The sample carries some 270,000 clones, around 80% recorded once. The sample taken for sequencing was PBMCs. These receptor sequences come from a girl aged 2 to 9 in good health and CMV-seronegative. Both conserved end residues are part of each CDR3. D genes are given only for firm matches. Some rows have no size entry. The others give once, few or many, or a class for an expanded clone.

- | TRBJ2-1 | TRBV7-9 | TRBD2 | TGTGCCAGCAGCTTTAGGCGGGAGCCCTACAATGAGCAGTTCTTC | CASSFRREPYNEQFF
- | TRBJ2-1 | TRBV7-6 | - | TGTGCCAGCAGCTTCGGGAGCTCCTACAATGAGCAGTTCTTC | CASSFGSSYNEQFF
- | TRBJ1-2 | TRBV5-4 | - | TGTGCCAGCAGCTTTCAGGGATCTAACTATGGCTACACCTTC | CASSFQGSNYGYTF
- | TRBJ2-5 | TRBV29-1 | TRBD2 | TGCAGCGTTCAGGGGACTAGCGGACAAGAGACCCAGTACTTC | CSVQGTSGQETQYF
- | TRBJ1-1 | TRBV7-2 | TRBD1 | TGTGCCAGCAGCTTAAGGGGGGACAGTAACACTGAAGCTTTCTTT | CASSLRGDSNTEAFF
- | TRBJ2-1 | TRBV10-3 | - | TGTGCCATCAGCGAGGACAGTTCCTACAATGAGCAGTTCTTC | CAISEDSSYNEQFF
- | TRBJ1-2 | TRBV28 | TRBD1 | TGTGCCAGCAGTTTAATGGGGGACAGCTATGGCTACACCTTC | CASSLMGDSYGYTF
- | TRBJ1-1 | TRBV13 | - | TGTGCCAGCAGCTATAGACAGGCGGGGGACACTGAAGCTTTCTTT | CASSYRQAGDTEAFF
- | TRBJ1-2 | TRBV4-2 | - | TGTGCCAGCAGCCAACGGCCAAGGGGGTCGGAAGGCTACACCTTC | CASSQRPRGSEGYTF
- | TRBJ2-1 | TRBV7-3 | TRBD2 | TGTGCCAGCAGCACCAAGACTAGCGGGGGGGCTAGATACAATGAGCAGTTCTTC | CASSTKTSGGARYNEQFF
- | TRBJ2-1 | TRBV11-2 | TRBD2 | TGTGCCAGCAGGCGTCTAGCGGGAGGGCAGAATGAGCAGTTCTTC | CASRRLAGGQNEQFF
- | TRBJ2-1 | TRBV4-1 | - | TGCGCCAGCAGCCACAACAATGAGCAGTTCTTC | CASSHNNEQFF
- | TRBJ1-5 | TRBV28 | - | TGTGCCAGCAGCCTCGACAGCCTCAATCAGCCCCAGCATTTT | CASSLDSLNQPQHF
once | TRBJ1-2 | TRBV18 | TRBD1 | TGTGCCAGCTCACCCCGGGACAGCAGAATTGGTGTCTATGGCTACACCTTC | CASSPRDSRIGVYGYTF
- | TRBJ2-3 | TRBV27 | TRBD2 | TGTGCCAGCAGGCCGTGGGTTACTAGCGGGGACACAGATACGCAGTATTTT | CASRPWVTSGDTDTQYF
- | TRBJ1-2 | TRBV2 | - | TGTGCCAGCAGTGAAAGGATCTACAGGGACTATGGCTACACCTTC | CASSERIYRDYGYTF
- | TRBJ1-2 | TRBV7-2 | TRBD1 | TGTGCCAGCAGCTTTATTGACAGGGAGTCCTATGGCTACACCTTC | CASSFIDRESYGYTF
- | TRBJ1-1 | TRBV7-2 | - | TGTGCCAGCAGTTTCAGTGGCACTGAAGCTTTCTTT | CASSFSGTEAFF
once | TRBJ1-2 | TRBV5-1 | TRBD1 | TGCGCCAGCAGCTTGATTGGGCCGACAGGGGGCGCGGGCTATGGCTACACCTTC | CASSLIGPTGGAGYGYTF
- | TRBJ2-1 | TRBV18 | - | TGTGCCAGCTCCCCGGACAGTCTCAATGAGCAGTTCTTC | CASSPDSLNEQFF
- | TRBJ2-6 | TRBV19 | TRBD1 | TGTGCCAGTAGTCCCAGACAGGGGTCCTCTGGGGCCAACGTCCTGACTTTC | CASSPRQGSSGANVLTF
- | TRBJ1-2 | TRBV6-1 | - | TGTGCCAGCAGTTTTAGGGTAGGGAGAGAGTACACCTTC | CASSFRVGREYTF
- | TRBJ2-7 | TRBV7-9 | TRBD2 | TGTGCCAGCAGCTTAGCCGGACTAGCGGGGGGGCTATTTATCTACGAGCAGTACTTC | CASSLAGLAGGLFIYEQYF
- | TRBJ2-7 | TRBV23-1 | - | TGCGCCAGCAGTCAATCGTCGGAGAGCTCCTACGAGCAGTACTTC | CASSQSSESSYEQYF